This is a list of T cell receptor beta chains from one sample in a study of blood T cell repertoires in COVID-19. The assay was immunoSEQ multiplex PCR, and TCRdb's table has in-frame clones only and misses some. Found here are about 150,000 clones, approximately 88% of them singletons; the top ten hold nearly 0.95%. Sequenced: peripheral blood. These receptors originate from a woman aged 45-65 years with acute or convalescent COVID-19. Each CDR3 is given with its conserved first and last residue. D genes are given only for firm matches. Not every row has a clone size; where given, it reads once, few, many or a size class.

j_gene,len,d_gene,v_gene,abundance,CDR3aa,CDR3nt
TRBJ2-1,13,TRBD1,TRBV30,-,CAWSVQGLLEQFF,TGTGCCTGGAGTGTACAGGGGTTACTAGAGCAGTTCTTC
TRBJ2-3,14,-,TRBV18,-,CASSPTSSADTQYF,TGTGCCAGCTCACCTACCTCTAGTGCAGATACGCAGTATTTT
TRBJ2-2,16,TRBD1,TRBV28,-,CASSPLTGLNTGELFF,TGTGCCAGCAGCCCACTGACAGGGCTGAACACCGGGGAGCTGTTTTTT
TRBJ2-3,16,TRBD2,TRBV27,-,CASRKLAGGPGDTQYF,TGTGCCAGCAGGAAACTAGCGGGGGGCCCTGGAGATACGCAGTATTTT
TRBJ2-3,16,TRBD2,TRBV5-1,-,CASSLRREGWTDTQYF,TGCGCCAGCAGCTTGAGGCGGGAGGGTTGGACAGATACGCAGTATTTT
TRBJ2-1,18,TRBD1,TRBV2,-,CASSLPGTGKSSYNEQFF,TGTGCCAGCAGTCTTCCCGGGACAGGGAAAAGCTCCTACAATGAGCAGTTCTTC
TRBJ2-3,12,-,TRBV14,-,CASGGGTDTQYF,TGTGCCAGCGGAGGGGGCACAGATACGCAGTATTTT
TRBJ1-4,13,TRBD1,TRBV7-8,-,CASEGQNTKKLFF,TGTGCCAGCGAGGGACAGAATACGAAAAAACTGTTTTTT
TRBJ2-6,14,-,TRBV5-1,-,CASSGKTDANVLTF,TGCGCCAGCAGCGGGAAGACAGATGCCAACGTCCTGACTTTC
TRBJ2-2,15,-,TRBV7-9,-,CASSLTSPNTGELFF,TGTGCCAGCAGCTTAACTAGCCCGAACACCGGGGAGCTGTTTTTT
TRBJ1-5,16,TRBD1,TRBV24-1,-,CATSEGDRGSNQPQHF,TGTGCCACCAGTGAGGGGGACAGGGGGAGCAATCAGCCCCAGCATTTT
TRBJ2-1,16,-,TRBV5-6,-,CASSAAGRSFYNEQFF,TGTGCCAGCAGCGCCGCGGGACGGAGTTTCTACAATGAGCAGTTCTTC
TRBJ1-1,14,-,TRBV6-1,-,CASSEGQWSPEAFF,TGTGCCAGCAGTGAGGGACAATGGTCCCCTGAAGCTTTCTTT
TRBJ1-1,14,-,TRBV10-1,-,CASSDGGGGTEAFF,TGCGCCAGCAGTGACGGGGGAGGAGGAACTGAAGCTTTCTTT
TRBJ2-1,16,TRBD1,TRBV5-1,-,CASSPYRGAGDNEQFF,TGCGCCAGCAGTCCCTACAGGGGCGCCGGGGACAATGAGCAGTTCTTC
TRBJ1-2,14,TRBD1,TRBV9,-,CASSVVQGYSGYTF,TGTGCCAGCAGCGTAGTACAGGGGTATAGTGGCTACACCTTC
TRBJ2-7,14,TRBD1,TRBV25-1,-,CASTDRGASYEQYF,TGTGCCAGCACCGACAGGGGTGCCTCCTACGAGCAGTACTTC
TRBJ2-7,16,TRBD1,TRBV19,-,CASSRNSDRGSTEQYF,TGTGCCAGTAGCCGAAACTCGGACAGGGGGTCTACCGAGCAGTACTTC
TRBJ2-7,13,-,TRBV5-1,-,CASSREGLGEQYF,TGCGCCAGCTCCCGGGAAGGGTTGGGTGAGCAGTACTTC
TRBJ2-1,11,-,TRBV2,-,CAIYRDNEQFF,TGTGCCATCTACAGAGACAATGAGCAGTTCTTC
TRBJ2-7,14,TRBD2,TRBV19,-,CASSKREPSYEQYF,TGTGCCAGTAGTAAGCGGGAACCCTCCTACGAGCAGTACTTC
TRBJ2-3,14,-,TRBV5-6,-,CASSSTGHTDTQYF,TGTGCCAGCAGCTCGACAGGACACACAGATACGCAGTATTTT
TRBJ1-2,13,TRBD1,TRBV12-3/TRBV12-4,-,CASTRGQADGYTF,TGTGCCAGCACCCGAGGACAGGCTGATGGCTACACCTTC
TRBJ1-1,13,TRBD1,TRBV10-2,-,CASAGTEGERAFF,TGCGCCAGCGCCGGGACAGAAGGTGAGAGGGCTTTCTTT
TRBJ1-1,16,-,TRBV3-1/TRBV3-2,-,CASSLWAGSGNTEAFF,TGTGCCAGCAGCCTGTGGGCGGGGTCGGGAAACACTGAAGCTTTCTTT
TRBJ2-2,14,TRBD1,TRBV6-5,-,CASSWTGKAGELFF,TGTGCCAGCAGTTGGACAGGGAAGGCCGGGGAGCTGTTTTTT
TRBJ1-5,15,TRBD1,TRBV19,-,CASTPMRGLEQPQHF,TGTGCCAGTACCCCTATGAGGGGGCTGGAGCAGCCCCAGCATTTT
TRBJ2-7,16,TRBD2,TRBV7-6,-,CASSSTGTSGLYEQYF,TGTGCCAGCAGCTCCACCGGGACTAGCGGGCTTTACGAGCAGTACTTC
TRBJ2-5,15,TRBD2,TRBV5-1,-,CASSQGLAFQETQYF,TGCGCCAGCAGCCAGGGACTAGCGTTCCAAGAGACCCAGTACTTC
TRBJ1-2,18,-,TRBV12-5,-,CASGLVPGHAMLMGGYTF,TGTGCTAGTGGTTTGGTGCCGGGACATGCGATGCTTATGGGTGGCTACACCTTC
TRBJ1-5,14,TRBD1,TRBV30,few,CAWGLGQNVQPQHF,TGTGCCTGGGGCCTGGGACAGAATGTGCAGCCCCAGCATTTT
TRBJ1-1,13,-,TRBV11-3,-,CASSLDRYTEAFF,TGTGCCAGCAGCTTAGATCGGTACACTGAAGCTTTCTTT
TRBJ1-2,13,-,TRBV27,-,CASSFYSNYGYTF,TGTGCCAGCAGTTTTTACAGTAACTATGGCTACACCTTC
TRBJ2-1,14,TRBD2,TRBV7-3,-,CASSFRGGFDEQFF,TGTGCCAGCAGCTTTCGCGGGGGGTTCGATGAGCAGTTCTTC
TRBJ2-7,14,TRBD1,TRBV7-9,few,CASSWDRGRSEQYF,TGTGCCAGCAGCTGGGACAGGGGGCGCAGCGAGCAGTACTTC
TRBJ2-7,11,TRBD1,TRBV27,-,CASRGQGWQYF,TGTGCCAGCAGGGGACAGGGCTGGCAGTACTTC
TRBJ1-1,13,-,TRBV19,-,CASSIVRGTEAFF,TGTGCCAGTAGTATTGTAAGGGGGACTGAAGCTTTCTTT
TRBJ2-2,16,-,TRBV7-6,-,CASSPMGGEIPGELFF,TGTGCCAGCAGCCCCATGGGGGGAGAAATACCCGGGGAGCTGTTTTTT
TRBJ1-3,16,-,TRBV9,-,CASSVGDMISGNTIYF,TGTGCCAGCAGCGTAGGAGACATGATCTCTGGAAACACCATATATTTT
TRBJ2-3,14,-,TRBV18,-,CASSQWGGADTQYF,TGTGCCAGCTCCCAGTGGGGAGGCGCAGATACGCAGTATTTT
TRBJ2-7,11,-,TRBV15,-,CATSGGGEQYF,TGTGCCACCAGCGGTGGAGGGGAGCAGTACTTC
TRBJ2-1,12,TRBD2,TRBV10-1,-,CASSEGLAEQFF,TGCGCCAGCAGTGAGGGACTAGCGGAGCAGTTCTTC
TRBJ2-2,15,TRBD1,TRBV7-7,-,CASSWGQGDSGELFF,TGTGCCAGCAGCTGGGGACAGGGGGACTCCGGGGAGCTGTTTTTT
TRBJ2-3,15,TRBD2,TRBV6-5,-,CASTPSGLAADTQYF,TGTGCCAGCACCCCCTCGGGGCTAGCGGCCGATACGCAGTATTTT
TRBJ1-1,15,-,TRBV6-2/TRBV6-3,few,CASSYPLGGATEAFF,TGTGCCAGCAGTTACCCTCTGGGGGGGGCCACTGAAGCTTTCTTT
TRBJ2-7,19,TRBD2,TRBV11-2,-,CASSLNRLAGGFLSYEQYF,TGTGCCAGCAGCTTAAACCGCCTAGCGGGGGGCTTTCTCTCCTACGAGCAGTACTTC
TRBJ1-5,14,TRBD1,TRBV28,-,CASSTQGVNQPQHF,TGTGCCAGCAGTACCCAGGGGGTCAATCAGCCCCAGCATTTT
TRBJ1-1,13,TRBD1,TRBV6-5,-,CASIADRYTEAFF,TGTGCCAGCATTGCGGACAGGTACACTGAAGCTTTCTTT
TRBJ2-3,14,TRBD1,TRBV11-3,once,CASSPRQGTDTQYF,TGTGCCAGCAGCCCCCGACAGGGAACAGATACGCAGTATTTT
TRBJ1-1,15,-,TRBV5-8,-,CASSLLGRVNTEAFF,TGTGCCAGCAGCTTGCTAGGCAGGGTGAACACTGAAGCTTTCTTT
TRBJ2-4,17,-,TRBV7-8,-,CASSPPLRDVAKNIQYF,TGTGCCAGCAGCCCACCTTTGCGGGACGTAGCCAAAAACATTCAGTACTTC
TRBJ1-4,14,TRBD1,TRBV7-9,-,CASSLGAGGEKLFF,TGTGCCAGCAGCCTAGGAGCAGGGGGTGAAAAACTGTTTTTT
TRBJ2-5,13,-,TRBV27,-,CASSTTYQETQYF,TGTGCCAGCAGTACTACCTACCAAGAGACCCAGTACTTC
TRBJ2-5,15,TRBD2,TRBV6-1,-,CASSERREGEETQYF,TGTGCCAGCAGTGAAAGGCGGGAGGGTGAGGAGACCCAGTACTTC
TRBJ1-1,15,-,TRBV4-1,-,CASSQGPPGNTEAFF,TGCGCCAGCAGCCAAGGTCCCCCAGGGAACACTGAAGCTTTCTTT
TRBJ2-7,13,TRBD1,TRBV11-2,-,CASAGQGLGEQYF,TGTGCCAGCGCGGGACAGGGCTTGGGCGAGCAGTACTTC
TRBJ2-3,15,-,TRBV30,once,CAARRRGGSTDTQYF,TGTGCTGCGCGTCGTCGTGGCGGGAGCACAGATACGCAGTATTTT